This TCR beta chain was obtained from a study of blood T cell repertoires in COVID-19. Study information: There were acute and convalescent COVID-19 samples, and they came from the United States, Italy and Spain. The analysed material was cDNA or gDNA that came from T cells, B-cell-depleted T cells, or PBMCs.

In the original analysis: The assay estimated nucleated cells by amplifying reference gene primers. Some clones are missing from TCRdb's copy, which holds only in-frame ones; the method was immunoSEQ multiplex PCR. That table gives V, J and clone size, and the DNA gave D and trimming. The sample holds 200,000 to 300,000 clones, less than 90% seen once. This clone was seen a handful of times. The CDR3 has 16 residues. Germline V gene lookup returns CDR1 SGHRS and CDR2 YFSETQ. Trimming removed 0 bases from V and 6 bases from J, with 18 bases in between. The receptor's source is a man aged 55 to 70 with acute or convalescent COVID-19. This sequence joins TRBV5-1 and TRBJ1-2, with D possibly matching TRBD1 (5 bases). Specimen: peripheral blood. The CDR3 DNA reads as TGCGCCAGCAGCTTGGGGCTATCCCCCAGGGTCGATGGCTACACCTTC. Amino acid sequence: CASSLGLSPRVDGYTF.